This TCR beta chain is from a study of blood T cells in healthy people across ages. Study outcomes and limitations: Age showed a roughly linear inverse relationship with TCR beta diversity per million T cells.

Each sample yielded at least 6 million isolated PBMCs. Samples each yielded at least 6 micrograms of total RNA. To note about this clonotype: Its target is not known.

Alongside a J-beta primer mix, a sample-barcoded 5' primer served in a second PCR lasting roughly 6 to 12 cycles. TCRdb itself ran the 5' RACE reads through MiXCR, one entry per CDR3 protein. The sample holds some 1.5 million distinct CDR3 sequences, 40% to 45% seen once. The CDR3 has 14 amino acids. Germline CDR1 is MNHEY and CDR2 is SVGEGT. Trimming left V 2 bases short and J 4 bases short, with 11 bases between. This chain joins TRBV6-2 or TRBV6-3 and TRBJ1-1, with D maybe TRBD1 (5 bases). The source of this sequence is a woman younger than 30 in good health. What was sequenced was blood. DNA for the CDR3: TGTGCCAGCAGTTACCCGGGGCGGGTCACTGAAGCTTTCTTT. Encoded protein: CASSYPGRVTEAFF.